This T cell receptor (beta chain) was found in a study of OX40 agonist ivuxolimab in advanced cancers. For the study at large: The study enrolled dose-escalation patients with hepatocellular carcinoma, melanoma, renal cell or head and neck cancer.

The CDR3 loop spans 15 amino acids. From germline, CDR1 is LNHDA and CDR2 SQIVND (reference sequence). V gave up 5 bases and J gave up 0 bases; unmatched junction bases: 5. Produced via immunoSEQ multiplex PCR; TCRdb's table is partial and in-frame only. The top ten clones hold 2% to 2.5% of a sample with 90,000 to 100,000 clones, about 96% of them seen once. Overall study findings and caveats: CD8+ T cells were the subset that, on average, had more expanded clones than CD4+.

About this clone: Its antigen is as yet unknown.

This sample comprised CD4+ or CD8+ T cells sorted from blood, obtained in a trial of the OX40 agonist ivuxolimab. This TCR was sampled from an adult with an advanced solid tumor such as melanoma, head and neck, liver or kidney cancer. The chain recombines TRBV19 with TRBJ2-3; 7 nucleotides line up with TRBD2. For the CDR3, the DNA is TGTGCCAGTAGTTCCCTAGCGGCTAGCACAGATACGCAGTATTTT. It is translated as CASSSLAASTDTQYF.